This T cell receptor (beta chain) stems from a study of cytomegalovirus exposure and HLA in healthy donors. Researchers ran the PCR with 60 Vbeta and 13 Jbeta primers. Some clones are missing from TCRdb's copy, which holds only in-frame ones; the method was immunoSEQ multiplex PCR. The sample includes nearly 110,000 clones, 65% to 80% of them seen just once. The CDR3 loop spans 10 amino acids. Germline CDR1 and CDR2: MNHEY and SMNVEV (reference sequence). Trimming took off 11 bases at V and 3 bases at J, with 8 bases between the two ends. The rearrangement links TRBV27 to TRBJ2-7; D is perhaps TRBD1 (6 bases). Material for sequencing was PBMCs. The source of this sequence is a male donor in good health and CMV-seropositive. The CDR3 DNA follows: TGTGCCTTACAGGGCTACGAGCAGTACTTC. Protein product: CALQGYEQYF.